This T cell receptor beta chain was observed in a study of blood T cell repertoires in COVID-19. Overall study: Both acute and convalescent COVID-19 samples were obtained from the United States, Italy and Spain. PBMCs, B-cell-depleted T cells, or T cells were the source of the cDNA or gDNA that made up the material.

V trimming: 8 bases; J trimming: 2 bases; junction bases outside the gene matches: 7. Per germline, CDR1 MNHEY and CDR2 SVGAGI. The CDR3 length is 14 residues. Authors' methods: Estimated nucleated cell counts came from reference gene primer amplification. Method: immunoSEQ multiplex PCR; TCRdb's copy keeps in-frame clones and lacks some. V and J calls and clone size are as listed in that table; D and trimming were resolved from the DNA. The sample lists about 86,000 clones; 65% to 80% were seen once. The TCR originated in a man between 65 and 85 years old with acute or convalescent COVID-19. What was sequenced was peripheral blood. V is TRBV6-5 and J is TRBJ2-5; 8 nucleotides match TRBD2. The CDR3 nucleotides read TGTGCCAGCCACCGGGGGGGCCCGCAAGAGACCCAGTACTTC. Its protein is CASHRGGPQETQYF.